This TCR beta chain was sequenced during a study of blood T cell repertoires in COVID-19. Libraries were prepared by immunoSEQ multiplex PCR; TCRdb keeps only in-frame clonotypes and omits some of them. The profile shows about 190,000 clones, approximately 79% of them singletons. V lost 4 bases and J lost 5, with 9 bases in between. Per germline, CDR1 LGHDT and CDR2 YNNKEL (reference sequence). The CDR3 runs to 13 residues. This sequence was found in a woman aged 45-65 years with acute or convalescent COVID-19. The chain employs TRBV3-1 (or the pseudogene TRBV3-2) and TRBJ2-1; D is unresolved. Sequencing was done on a sample of peripheral blood. Written as DNA, the CDR3 is TGTGCCAGCAGCCCCCGACTGAACAATGAGCAGTTCTTC. It translates to CASSPRLNNEQFF.